These 3 T cell receptor beta chains originate from one sample sequenced in a study of Ad26.COV2.S vaccination and SARS-CoV-2 variants. Here immunoSEQ multiplex PCR was the method, and the copy in TCRdb shows in-frame clones only, minus some. The sample holds 300,000 to 400,000 clones, approximately 87% seen once. The treatment was: approximately 18 received Ad26.COV2.S at low or high dose, single or two shots; about 5 received placebo; per-sample allocation not given. Day 63 after the first injection of vaccine or placebo was the sampling time. This specimen consisted of peripheral blood, obtained in a trial of Ad26.COV2.S vaccine versus placebo. These receptors all stem from a person aged 18-65 years who received the Ad26.COV2.S COVID-19 vaccine or a placebo.

V is TRBV7-3 and J is TRBJ2-3; no reliable D call. V dropped 2 bases and J dropped 0 bases, with 9 bases sitting between them. Germline values: CDR1 SGHTA, CDR2 FQGTGA. CDR3 length equals 15 residues. The CDR3 DNA follows: TGTGCCAGCAGCTTATTGGTCGGGAGCACAGATACGCAGTATTTT. As protein: CASSLLVGSTDTQYF.

The chain combines TRBV3-1 (or the pseudogene TRBV3-2) with TRBJ2-1; 9 bases map to TRBD2. Germline trimming cut 1 base from V and 7 bases from J; bases unmatched to any gene: 2. Germline assignment: CDR1 LGHDT and CDR2 YNNKEL (reference sequence). This CDR3 comprises 14 residues. For the CDR3, the DNA is TGTGCCAGCAGCCAAGGGAGCGGGAGGAATGAGCAGTTCTTC. Protein product: CASSQGSGRNEQFF.

The chain joins TRBV7-2 to TRBJ1-5; D is uncertain. Germline values: CDR1 SGHTA, CDR2 FQGNSA. Trimming cost V 1 base and J 1 base, with 8 bases left between them. The CDR3 is 15 residues long. Here the CDR3 DNA reads TGTGCCAGCAGCTTAGTAACAGCGAGCAATCAGCCCCAGCATTTT. Encoded protein: CASSLVTASNQPQHF.